This T cell receptor beta chain was sequenced during a study of T cells in Graves' hyperthyroidism and ophthalmopathy. Amplification of TCR beta CDR3 regions was performed using RNA transcripts as template. TCR CDR3 underwent first-round RT-PCR with the HTBI primer set. Each CDR3 protein is one row after TCRdb ran MiXCR on the multiplex PCR reads. The profile shows some 350,000 distinct CDR3 sequences, roughly 13% of them singletons. This clonotype was seen repeatedly, ten times or more. The CDR3 runs 14 residues. The germline gives CDR1 SGHDT, CDR2 YYEEEE. Trimming stripped 1 base from V and 4 bases from J, with 11 bases between.

The gene calls are TRBV5-6 and TRBJ1-1; D call uncertain. Sequenced sample: blood. This sequence originates from a woman aged 40-49 years with Graves' ophthalmopathy. This CDR3 reads CASSLIALSTEAFF. CDR3 bases: TGTGCCAGCAGCTTGATAGCCCTGAGCACTGAAGCTTTCTTT.